Shown below are 32 T cell receptor beta chains from a single sample sequenced in a study of T-cell reconstitution after alpha-beta-depleted transplantation in children. Preparing the TCRbeta library involved the use of unique molecular identifiers. Using its own MiXCR run on the PCR reads, TCRdb lists one record per CDR3 protein. The sample carries approximately 170,000 distinct CDR3 sequences, 11% recorded once. The sample consisted of PBMCs, taken before TCRalphabeta/CD19-depleted stem cell transplant. Receptors originate from a boy aged 2 to 10 with acute myeloid leukemia, due to receive a stem cell transplant.

This clonotype occurred many times. The chain uses TRBV12-3 or TRBV12-4 and TRBJ2-1; D is perhaps TRBD1 (6 bases). The V end lost 6 bases, the J end lost 8 bases, and 8 bases lay between the germline ends. The CDR3 is 11 residues long. CDR3 DNA: TGTGCCAGCAGAGGGGGACATGAGCAGTTCTTC. This codes for CASRGGHEQFF.

For this clonotype: A much larger clone sits a single nucleotide away, making a read error possible. CDR3 sequence: CSANRPGLAGEVGQFF. The CDR3, as DNA: TGCAGTGCGAATAGACCGGGACTAGCGGGAGAAGTTGGGCAGTTCTTC. The V call is TRBV20-1, the J call TRBJ2-1, with 14 bases matching TRBD2. CDR3 length: 16 amino acids. CDR1 is DFQATT and CDR2 is SNEGSKA in the germline V gene (reference sequence). V trimming: 6 bases; J trimming: 12 bases; junction bases outside the gene matches: 16.

Notes on this clonotype: This may be a read error: a much more frequent sequence differs by one nucleotide. The chain couples TRBV2 to TRBJ2-3; 12 positions match TRBD2. The CDR3 sequence is 18 residues long. The germline V gene has CDR1 SNHLY and CDR2 FYNNEI. Here the CDR3 DNA reads TGTGCCTGCAGTTCATTCTATCGACTAGCGGGGGCCCCAGATACGCAGTATTTT. As protein: CACSSFYRLAGAPDTQYF.

This clonotype appeared many times. The gene calls are TRBV4-1 and TRBJ1-1; D is uncertain. Germline V gene lookup returns CDR1 MGHRA and CDR2 YSYEKL. Between the trimmed V and J ends, which lost 1 base and 0 bases, there was a span of 9 bases. The CDR3 loop spans 15 amino acids. In nucleotides, the CDR3 is TGCGCCAGCAGCCAAGCCCGGACGGTGAACACTGAAGCTTTCTTT. Translated, it gives CASSQARTVNTEAFF.

This clonotype showed up just a few times. The chain is built from TRBV6-1 and TRBJ1-5; perhaps TRBD1 as D (5 bases). CDR3 length: 17 amino acids. CDR1 is MNHNS and CDR2 is SASEGT in the germline V gene. Trimming pared 2 bases from V and 3 bases from J, leaving 17 bases between. This CDR3 reads CASSEPEETVFNQPQHF. The CDR3 DNA reads TGTGCCAGCAGTGAACCCGAAGAGACAGTTTTCAATCAGCCCCAGCATTTT.

At least ten counts were recorded for this clonotype. V gene TRBV24-1 combines with J gene TRBJ1-5; the match to TRBD1 covers 8 bases. The V and J ends lost 3 bases and 2 bases, in that order; junction bases with no gene match: 5. The CDR3 runs 16 residues. The germline V gene has CDR1 KGHDR and CDR2 SFDVKD. The CDR3 is CATSDHGQGGNQPQHF. The CDR3 nucleotides read TGTGCCACCAGTGATCACGGACAGGGAGGCAATCAGCCCCAGCATTTT.

The chain employs TRBV30 and TRBJ1-1, with a possible D match to TRBD1 (5 bases). The V gene lost 1 base and the J gene lost 5 bases, with 8 bases spanning the gap. In germline, CDR1 is GTSNPN, CDR2 SVGIG (reference sequence). CDR3 size: 12 residues. The CDR3 loop is CAWSGGGTEAFF. The CDR3 region has the DNA TGTGCCTGGAGTGGGGGGGGGACTGAAGCTTTCTTT.

This clonotype was found many times. The chain carries TRBV3-1 and TRBJ1-5, with TRBD1 identical over 8 bases. The CDR3 consists of 13 residues. The V gene end was trimmed by 6 bases and the J gene end by 4 bases; junction bases not matched to a gene: 2. In germline, CDR1 is LGHDT, CDR2 YNNKEL (reference sequence). The CDR3 region has the DNA TGTGCCAGCAGGGACAGGGCGAATCAGCCCCAGCATTTT. The encoded protein is CASRDRANQPQHF.

Details on this clonotype: One junction end disagrees with the germline gene, perhaps due to a read error. V gene TRBV5-5 combines with J gene TRBJ2-2; D might be TRBD2 (5 bases). Germline CDR1 reads SGHKS; CDR2 reads YYEKEE (reference sequence). The CDR3 consists of 17 residues. This chain's CDR3 is CDSCLAKSGREPGELFF. DNA of the CDR3: TGTGACAGCTGCTTGGCCAAATCGGGGAGAGAACCCGGGGAGCTGTTTTTT.

This clonotype was seen repeatedly, ten times or more. The V and J genes are TRBV11-2 and TRBJ2-1; D perhaps matches TRBD2 (5 bases). Trimming left V 4 bases short and J 7 bases short, with 17 bases between. Germline CDR1 reads SGHAT; CDR2 reads FQNNGV. CDR3 length equals 15 residues. CDR3 sequence reads: CASSSDPGTSNEQFF. The CDR3 DNA is TGTGCCAGCAGCTCAGACCCCGGAACTAGTAATGAGCAGTTCTTC.

Ten or more counts support this clonotype. V and J are TRBV28 and TRBJ1-4, with D uncertain. The CDR3 totals 15 residues. The V end lost 5 bases, the J end lost 4 bases, and 14 bases lay between the germline ends. Germline loops: CDR1 MDHEN, CDR2 SYDVKM. CDR3 in amino acids: CASSHRRLDNEKLFF. The CDR3 DNA sequence: TGTGCCAGCAGTCACCGGCGGTTAGATAATGAAAAACTGTTTTTT.

This clonotype was detected ten times or more. V usage is TRBV12-3 or TRBV12-4 and J usage is TRBJ2-3; D is undetermined. This CDR3 comprises 15 residues. V lost 8 bases and J lost 5, with 20 bases in between. The CDR3 is CASGQGSGVKDTQYF. The CDR3 DNA is TGTGCCAGCGGTCAAGGGTCCGGAGTGAAAGATACGCAGTATTTT.

This clonotype occurred a few times. The V gene is TRBV5-1, the J gene TRBJ2-5; TRBD1 matches 7 bases. The CDR3 extends over 18 amino acids. The ends lost 4 bases at V and 4 bases at J; junction bases unmatched: 19. Looked up from germline, CDR1 is SGHRS and CDR2 is YFSETQ. The CDR3 here is CASSPGPRGQGVRETQYF. CDR3 nucleotides: TGCGCCAGCAGCCCTGGGCCGAGGGGTCAGGGGGTTCGAGAGACCCAGTACTTC. Supplemented by reference TRBV5-1 and TRBJ2-5, the full variable domain reads KAGVTQTPRYLIKTRGQQVTLSCSPISGHRSVSWYQQTPGQGLQFLFEYFSETQRNKGNFPGRFSGRQFSNSRSEMNVSTLELGDSALYLCASSPGPRGQGVRETQYFGPGTRLLVL.

This clonotype was observed a handful of times. The V gene is TRBV5-5, the J gene TRBJ2-1, with TRBD2 matching over 8 bases. Germline CDR1 is SGHKS and CDR2 is YYEKEE (reference sequence). The CDR3 is made up of 15 amino acids. V gave up 4 bases and J gave up 9 bases; unmatched junction bases: 12. Here the CDR3 DNA reads TGTGCCAGCAGCCCGCGGGGGGCCGGGGATACTGAGCAGTTCTTC. This sequence encodes CASSPRGAGDTEQFF.

This clonotype was seen more than once but under ten times. The chain combines TRBV27 with TRBJ2-6; TRBD1 matches 11 bases. The V segment lost 4 bases and the J segment 0 bases; nucleotides outside the gene matches: 2. Per germline, CDR1 MNHEY and CDR2 SMNVEV (reference sequence). The CDR3 loop spans 17 amino acids. The CDR3 sequence: CASSSGTGGSGANVLTF. For the CDR3, the DNA is TGTGCCAGCAGTTCCGGGACAGGGGGCTCTGGGGCCAACGTCCTGACTTTC.

This clonotype was detected a few times. The chain couples TRBV20-1 to TRBJ2-3; D might be TRBD2 (6 bases). Germline CDR1 reads DFQATT; CDR2 reads SNEGSKA (reference sequence). The CDR3 loop spans 15 amino acids. Trimming pared 3 bases from V and 1 base from J, leaving 14 bases between. CDR3 nucleotide sequence: TGCAGTGCTAGCCCCGTGACTAGTGGCACAGATACGCAGTATTTT. It yields the protein CSASPVTSGTDTQYF.

This clonotype was observed many times. This rearrangement joins TRBV5-1 to TRBJ2-3; D unclear. V was cut by 6 bases and J by 4 bases, with 12 bases left in between. The germline gives CDR1 SGHRS, CDR2 YFSETQ. CDR3 size: 13 residues. The CDR3 protein is CASKNVLADTQYF. CDR3 nucleotide sequence: TGCGCCAGCAAAAATGTCCTAGCAGATACGCAGTATTTT.

The rearrangement joins TRBV6-5 to TRBJ2-1; 8 nucleotides line up with TRBD1. V lost 6 bases to trimming and J lost 8 bases; unmatched junction nucleotides: 6. Germline assignment: CDR1 MNHEY and CDR2 SVGAGI. The length of the CDR3 is 13 residues. The CDR3 is CASRGQGGDEQFF. The CDR3 region has the DNA TGTGCCAGCAGAGGACAGGGTGGCGATGAGCAGTTCTTC.

This clonotype came up many times. The CDR3 sequence: CSARSTGEFYNSPLHF. The DNA of the CDR3 is TGCAGTGCTCGGTCCACAGGGGAATTCTATAATTCACCCCTCCACTTT. V and J are TRBV20-1 and TRBJ1-6, with TRBD1 matching 7 bases. Trimming cost V 5 bases and J 3 bases; bases outside gene matches: 10. The CDR3 loop spans 16 amino acids. The germline CDR1 and CDR2 sequences are DFQATT and SNEGSKA (reference sequence).

The chain joins TRBV14 to TRBJ2-1; the D call may be TRBD1 or TRBD2 (5 bases each). Germline CDR1 is SGHDN and CDR2 is FVKESK. The CDR3 consists of 19 residues. V gave up 0 bases and J gave up 3 bases, with 21 bases separating them. CDR3 region: CASSQDSFSVLGVYNEQFF. DNA of the CDR3: TGTGCCAGCAGCCAAGATTCCTTTAGCGTGTTGGGGGTCTACAATGAGCAGTTCTTC.

A remark on this clonotype: A much larger clone lies a single base off, so this may be a read error. The chain carries TRBV28 and TRBJ1-4; D unresolved. V lost 1 base, J lost 3 bases, and 15 bases lay in between. The CDR3 length is 17 residues. Germline-derived CDR1 and CDR2 are MDHEN and SYDVKM. CDR3 sequence: CASSLFGLGTSNEKLFF. The DNA for the CDR3 is TGTGCCAGCAGTTTATTCGGACTCGGTACTTCTAATGAAAAACTGTTTTTT.

The V gene is TRBV28, the J gene TRBJ2-3, with 7 bases aligning to TRBD1. Germline V lookup: CDR1 MDHEN, CDR2 SYDVKM. This CDR3 contains 16 residues. After removal of 5 bases from V and 2 bases from J, the junction contained 10 bases not matched to a gene. The CDR3 is CASSPPSGQNTDTQYF. The CDR3 coding sequence is TGTGCCAGCAGTCCCCCCTCGGGACAGAACACAGATACGCAGTATTTT. Full variable domain (rest looked up from reference TRBV28 and TRBJ2-3): DVKVTQSSRYLVKRTGEKVFLECVQDMDHENMFWYRQDPGLGLRLIYFSYDVKMKEKGDIPEGYSVSREKKERFSLILESASTNQTSMYLCASSPPSGQNTDTQYFGPGTRLTVL.

This clonotype was found many times. The CDR3 reads CASSPLTAGGNTIYF. The CDR3 DNA is TGTGCCAGCTCACCTCTCACGGCTGGAGGAAACACCATATATTTT. J is TRBJ1-3 and V is TRBV18; D uncertain. Germline assignment: CDR1 KGHSH and CDR2 LQKENI. The germline V and J ends were trimmed by 3 bases and 4 bases, with 13 bases remaining between them. The CDR3 length is 15 residues.

This clonotype appeared many times. The J gene is TRBJ2-1, the V gene TRBV20-1; the D gene is possibly TRBD2 (7 bases). Germline lookup yields CDR1 DFQATT and CDR2 SNEGSKA (reference sequence). The CDR3 consists of 16 residues. Trimming stripped 6 bases from V and 5 bases from J, with 23 bases between. CDR3 DNA: TGCAGTGCCCCCCCGCCGGGGGGCCTGATAAACAATGAGCAGTTCTTC. Translating gives CSAPPPGGLINNEQFF.

The table lists this clonotype with many counts. The rearrangement uses TRBV27 and TRBJ1-2, with no clear D. The V end lost 3 bases, the J end lost 5 bases, and 16 bases lay between the germline ends. The CDR3 length is 15 residues. Germline CDR1 and CDR2: MNHEY and SMNVEV (reference sequence). The DNA for the CDR3 is TGTGCCAGCAGTTTTACGGAATCGGGTCCATATGGCTACACCTTC. Amino acids: CASSFTESGPYGYTF.

The sample holds a few counts of this clonotype. The rearrangement uses TRBV6-2 or TRBV6-3 and TRBJ2-1; 8 nucleotides match TRBD1. CDR1 is MNHEY, CDR2 SVGEGT, per germline. The ends lost 3 bases at V and 10 bases at J; junction bases unmatched: 11. CDR3 length equals 15 residues. The CDR3 loop reads CASSYLSQGAGEQFF. In DNA, the CDR3 is TGTGCCAGCAGTTATTTATCGCAGGGGGCGGGGGAGCAGTTCTTC.

The sample holds many counts of this clonotype. J is TRBJ2-5 and V is TRBV6-1; D is undetermined. V was shortened by 0 bases and J by 5 bases, with 13 bases between the two germline ends. The V gene's germline CDR1 is MNHNS and CDR2 SASEGT. The CDR3 is 15 residues long. The CDR3 reads CASSEATSLWETQYF. The CDR3 DNA reads as TGTGCCAGCAGTGAAGCGACCTCTCTGTGGGAGACCCAGTACTTC.

This clonotype was detected many times. The chain combines TRBV5-1 with TRBJ2-3, with 14 bases matching TRBD2. This CDR3 comprises 18 residues. Losses at the gene ends were 4 bases for V and 1 base for J; bases not matched to a gene: 8. Per the germline V gene, CDR1 is SGHRS and CDR2 is YFSETQ. This CDR3 reads CASSPGTSGRRGTDTQYF. CDR3 nucleotides: TGCGCCAGCAGCCCGGGGACTAGCGGGAGAAGGGGCACAGATACGCAGTATTTT.

This clonotype was counted between two and nine times. The rearrangement uses TRBV5-4 and TRBJ2-5, with 8 bases lining up with TRBD2. The length of the CDR3 is 17 residues. The ends lost 0 bases at V and 4 bases at J; junction bases unmatched: 11. From germline, CDR1 is SGHNT and CDR2 YYREEE (reference sequence). This CDR3 is CASSLGGRSGSGETQYF. The DNA for the CDR3 is TGTGCCAGCAGCTTGGGCGGAAGAAGCGGGAGTGGAGAGACCCAGTACTTC.

This clonotype was picked up many times. This chain joins TRBV11-2 and TRBJ2-1; 12 bases line up with TRBD2. The CDR3 contains 18 residues. J lost 7 bases, V lost 0 bases, and 10 bases had no gene match. CDR1 and CDR2 from the germline V gene are SGHAT and FQNNGV. The chain's CDR3 is CASSLDVIPTSGGNEQFF. Written as DNA, the CDR3 is TGTGCCAGCAGCTTAGATGTTATCCCAACTAGCGGGGGGAATGAGCAGTTCTTC.

This clonotype has ten or more counts. This chain connects TRBV6-1 to TRBJ2-7, with 11 bases matching TRBD1. V lost 7 bases, J lost 2 bases, and 7 bases stayed unmatched. This CDR3 is built from 15 residues. Per the germline V gene, CDR1 is MNHNS and CDR2 is SASEGT. The chain's CDR3 is CASMDPGQGAYEQYF. CDR3 sequence (DNA): TGTGCCAGCATGGATCCGGGACAGGGGGCCTACGAGCAGTACTTC.

This chain uses TRBV29-1 with TRBJ2-5; 12 nucleotides align to TRBD1. V lost 1 base and J lost 5; bases outside the gene matches: 8. This CDR3 has 16 amino acids. Germline V gene data show CDR1 as SQVTM and CDR2 as ANQGSEA. The CDR3 is CSVEGGTGGAGETQYF. The CDR3, as DNA: TGCAGCGTTGAAGGCGGGACAGGGGGCGCGGGGGAGACCCAGTACTTC.